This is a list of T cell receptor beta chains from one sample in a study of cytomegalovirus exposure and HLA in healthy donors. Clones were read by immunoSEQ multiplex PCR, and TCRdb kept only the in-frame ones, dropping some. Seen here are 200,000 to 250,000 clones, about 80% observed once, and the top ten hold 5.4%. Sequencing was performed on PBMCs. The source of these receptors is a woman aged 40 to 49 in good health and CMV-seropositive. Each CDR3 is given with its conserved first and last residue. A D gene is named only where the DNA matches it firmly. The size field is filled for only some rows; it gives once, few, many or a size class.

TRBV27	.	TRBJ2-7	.	TGTGCCATTGGATTTACGGGGGGCTTGCAGTACTTC	CAIGFTGGLQYF
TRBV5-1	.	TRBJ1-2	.	TGCGCCAGCAGGTTGGAGGGGGTTAATGGCTACACCTTC	CASRLEGVNGYTF
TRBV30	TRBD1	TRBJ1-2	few	TGTGCCTGGAGTATAGGACAGGGAGATTATGGCTACACCTTC	CAWSIGQGDYGYTF
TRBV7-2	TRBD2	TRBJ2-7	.	TGTGCCAGCAGTTCAACTAGCGGGAGGGGGCGCGAGCAGTACTTC	CASSSTSGRGREQYF
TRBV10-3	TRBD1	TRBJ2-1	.	TGTGCCATCAGGGACGGGACAGGGGGCTACAATGAGCAGTTCTTC	CAIRDGTGGYNEQFF
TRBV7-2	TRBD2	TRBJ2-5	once	TGTGCCAGCAGCTTAGTGGTCTTAGCGGGAGCAGAGACCCAGTACTTC	CASSLVVLAGAETQYF
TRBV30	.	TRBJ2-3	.	TGTGCCTGGAGTGTCGGGACTTCTAGCACAGATACGCAGTATTTT	CAWSVGTSSTDTQYF
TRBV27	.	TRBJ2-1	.	TGTGCCAGCAGGTGGTCCGGGGACTCCTACAATGAGCAGTTCTTC	CASRWSGDSYNEQFF
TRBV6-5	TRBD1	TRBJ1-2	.	TGTGCCAGCAGTCCCGGGACAGGGAGACTGTGGGGCTACACCTTC	CASSPGTGRLWGYTF
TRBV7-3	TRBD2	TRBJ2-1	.	TGTGCCAGCAGCCTCGGCGGGGGATATTACAATGAGCAGTTCTTC	CASSLGGGYYNEQFF
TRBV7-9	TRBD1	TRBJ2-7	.	TGTGCCAGCAGCTTAAGAAAGGACAGGAGCTCCTACGAGCAGTACTTC	CASSLRKDRSSYEQYF
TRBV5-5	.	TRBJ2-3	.	TGTGCCAGCAGCTTTATAGCGGTTAGCACAGATACGCAGTATTTT	CASSFIAVSTDTQYF
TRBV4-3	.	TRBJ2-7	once	TGCGCCAGCAGCCAAGATAACAGGCCCGAGCAGTACTTC	CASSQDNRPEQYF
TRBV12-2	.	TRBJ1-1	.	TGTGCAAGTCGCTTCACTGGGACAGGGACACCTGAAGCTTTCTTT	CASRFTGTGTPEAFF
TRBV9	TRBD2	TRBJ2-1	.	TGTGCCAGCAGCGTAGGGTTGAACGGGAGGCACTACAATGAGCAGTTCTTC	CASSVGLNGRHYNEQFF
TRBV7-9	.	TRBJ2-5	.	TGTTCCAGCAGCATAGAGGGTAGCGCGAGATCAGAGACCCAGTACTTC	CSSSIEGSARSETQYF
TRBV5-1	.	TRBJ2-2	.	TGCGCCAGCAGCTTGGCGGGGACAAACACCGGGGAGCTGTTTTTT	CASSLAGTNTGELFF
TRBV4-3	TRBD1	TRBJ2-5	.	TGCGCCAGCAGCCAAGGGGACAGGGGATCCTCGGAGACCCAGTACTTC	CASSQGDRGSSETQYF
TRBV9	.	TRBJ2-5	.	TGTGCCAGCAGCGTAGGCGTCAGGCTACAAGAGACCCAGTACTTC	CASSVGVRLQETQYF
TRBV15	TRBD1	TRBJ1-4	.	TGTGCCACCAGCGGCGGGACAGATAATGAAAAACTGTTTTTT	CATSGGTDNEKLFF
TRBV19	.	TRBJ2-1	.	TGTGCCAGTAGTTCACCTCCACAGGGAAGCTCCTACAATGAGCAGTTCTTC	CASSSPPQGSSYNEQFF
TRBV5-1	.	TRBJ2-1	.	TGCGCCAGCAGCTTGGCTTTAGAGCAGTTCTTC	CASSLALEQFF
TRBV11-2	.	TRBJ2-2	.	TGTGCCAGCAGCTCCGAGCGAAGAGCCGGGGAGCTGTTTTTT	CASSSERRAGELFF
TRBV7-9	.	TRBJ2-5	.	TGTGCCAGCAGCTTAGCGAACAGAAAAGAGACCCAGTACTTC	CASSLANRKETQYF
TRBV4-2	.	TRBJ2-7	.	TGTGCCAGCAGCCAAGAGGAAGACTATTCCTACGAGCAGTACTTC	CASSQEEDYSYEQYF
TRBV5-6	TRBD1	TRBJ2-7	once	TGTGCCAGCAGCTCCGGGACAGGGTCTCACGAGCAGTACTTC	CASSSGTGSHEQYF
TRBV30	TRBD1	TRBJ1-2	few	TGTGCCTGGAGTGAGGGGGCCAGCCCGGCCTATGGCTACACCTTC	CAWSEGASPAYGYTF
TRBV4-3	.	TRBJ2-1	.	TGCGCCAGCAGCCGACTGATGGAGGTCTCCTACAATGAGCAGTTCTTC	CASSRLMEVSYNEQFF
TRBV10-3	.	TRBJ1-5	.	TGTGCCATCACCGATAACTCAGGACAGCCCCAGCATTTT	CAITDNSGQPQHF
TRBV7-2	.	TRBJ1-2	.	TGTGCCAGTGAGGGTGGGTCGAAACTCTATGGCTACACCTTC	CASEGGSKLYGYTF
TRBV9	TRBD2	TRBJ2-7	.	TGTGCCAGCAGCCCCAGAGCCGCTAGCGGACATTACGAGCAGTACTTC	CASSPRAASGHYEQYF
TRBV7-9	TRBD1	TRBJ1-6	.	TGTGCCAGCAGCTCTAGGACAGGAAATAATTCACCCCTCCACTTT	CASSSRTGNNSPLHF
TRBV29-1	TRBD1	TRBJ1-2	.	TGCAGCGTTGAAGATCCCGAGTACAGGGGCTATGGCTACACCTTC	CSVEDPEYRGYGYTF
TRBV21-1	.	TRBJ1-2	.	TGTGCCAGCAGCAAAGCGGGACAGGGGAACTATGGCTACACCTTC	CASSKAGQGNYGYTF
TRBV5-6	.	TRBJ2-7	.	TGTGCCAGCAGCTTTGTAAGGGGGGAGCAGTACTTC	CASSFVRGEQYF
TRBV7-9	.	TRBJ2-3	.	TGTTCCAGCAGCCCGGGCACAGATACGCAGTATTTT	CSSSPGTDTQYF
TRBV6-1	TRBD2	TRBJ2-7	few	TGTGCCAGCGGCCAGCGGGGTCCGTACGAGCAGTACTTC	CASGQRGPYEQYF
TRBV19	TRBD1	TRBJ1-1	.	TGTGCCAGTGGCGACAGGGTAAACACTGAAGCTTTCTTT	CASGDRVNTEAFF
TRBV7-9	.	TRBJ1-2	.	TGTGCCAGCAGCTCCATAAGGGGCAAAGTCTATGGCTACACCTTC	CASSSIRGKVYGYTF
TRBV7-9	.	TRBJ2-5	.	TGTGCCAGCAGCGTGGGCGGGACCAGCGGGACCCAGTACTTC	CASSVGGTSGTQYF
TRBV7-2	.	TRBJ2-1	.	TGTGCCAGCAGCCGAAACAGGGATCGGGATGAGCAGTTCTTC	CASSRNRDRDEQFF
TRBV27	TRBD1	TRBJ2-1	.	TGTGCCAGCAGTTTATCCCGAGGGGGCTTCTACAATGAGCAGTTCTTC	CASSLSRGGFYNEQFF
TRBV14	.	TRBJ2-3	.	TGTGCCAGCAGCCCGAGATTTGCCTTTTATGCGGGGGATACGCAGTATTTT	CASSPRFAFYAGDTQYF
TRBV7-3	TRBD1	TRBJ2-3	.	TGTGCCAGCAGCTTAGACAGGGGGGTCTCAGATACGCAGTATTTT	CASSLDRGVSDTQYF
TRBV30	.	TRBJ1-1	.	TGTGCCTGGAGAAAAGGGGCGAAAAGGGGAACTGAAGCTTTCTTT	CAWRKGAKRGTEAFF
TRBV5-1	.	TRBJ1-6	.	TGCGCCAGCAGCTTGGCCGCCGACAGACGCAATTCACCCCTCCACTTT	CASSLAADRRNSPLHF
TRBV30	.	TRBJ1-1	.	TGTGCCTGGAATCGGCCAGCTGACATTGAAGCTTTCTTT	CAWNRPADIEAFF
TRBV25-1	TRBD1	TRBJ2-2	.	TGTGCCAGCAGAAGGCAGGGGGCCACCGGGGAGCTGTTTTTT	CASRRQGATGELFF
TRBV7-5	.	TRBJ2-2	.	TGTGTCAGAAGCTCCCTTCGGTCGGACAGGGGGCGCACCGGGGAGCTGTTTTTT	CVRSSLRSDRGRTGELFF
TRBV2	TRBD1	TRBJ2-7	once	TGTGCCAGCAGTGTCCGGGACAGCTCCTACGAGCAGTACTTC	CASSVRDSSYEQYF
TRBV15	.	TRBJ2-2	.	TGTGCCACCAGCAGAGATCGCGTAGCCGGGGAGCTGTTTTTT	CATSRDRVAGELFF
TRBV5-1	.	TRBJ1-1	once	TGCGCCAGCAGCTTGGACCAGGGGCCGATGAACACTGAAGCTTTCTTT	CASSLDQGPMNTEAFF
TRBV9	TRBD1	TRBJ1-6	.	TGTGCCAGCCCGCCTTACGACTTAGGACAGGGGTTCTATAATTCACCCCTCCACTTT	CASPPYDLGQGFYNSPLHF
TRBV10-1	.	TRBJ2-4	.	TGCGCCAGTCATTATCCACTAGCCAAAAACATTCAGTACTTC	CASHYPLAKNIQYF
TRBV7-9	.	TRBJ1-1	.	TGTGCCAGCAGCCCCGATCCAGACACTGAAGCTTTCTTT	CASSPDPDTEAFF